There are a few counts of the clone carrying this T cell receptor beta chain. Its antigen is unknown. This specimen comes from a study of cytomegalovirus exposure and HLA in healthy donors. General study points: In a later analysis, most CMV-associated TCR beta chains appeared HLA-restricted. Most TCR sequences showed up rarely, but some public TCRs showed up in many donors. It was approximately 150 TCR beta chains that were listed as cytomegalovirus-associated. In a later analysis, TCR beta V- and J-gene trimming was associated with a missense DCLRE1C variant.

Trimming at V came to 2 bases and at J to 3 bases, leaving 6 bases not matched to a gene. Germline-derived CDR1 and CDR2 are SGHRS and YFSETQ. The CDR3 contains 16 residues. The PCR made use of 60 Vbeta and 13 Jbeta primers. Libraries were prepared by immunoSEQ multiplex PCR; TCRdb keeps only in-frame clonotypes and omits some of them. The sample shows approximately 150,000 clones, less than 85% of them seen only once. The receptor was isolated from a man in his fifties or sixties in good health and CMV-seropositive. Sequenced: PBMCs. The J gene is TRBJ2-2, the V gene TRBV5-1; 8 bases are shared with TRBD1. CDR3 bases: TGCGCCAGCAGCTTTATCAGGGGGCAGGACACCGGGGAGCTGTTTTTT. This codes for CASSFIRGQDTGELFF. Together with reference TRBV5-1 and TRBJ2-2, the CDR3 gives the full variable domain: KAGVTQTPRYLIKTRGQQVTLSCSPISGHRSVSWYQQTPGQGLQFLFEYFSETQRNKGNFPGRFSGRQFSNSRSEMNVSTLELGDSALYLCASSFIRGQDTGELFFGEGSRLTVL.